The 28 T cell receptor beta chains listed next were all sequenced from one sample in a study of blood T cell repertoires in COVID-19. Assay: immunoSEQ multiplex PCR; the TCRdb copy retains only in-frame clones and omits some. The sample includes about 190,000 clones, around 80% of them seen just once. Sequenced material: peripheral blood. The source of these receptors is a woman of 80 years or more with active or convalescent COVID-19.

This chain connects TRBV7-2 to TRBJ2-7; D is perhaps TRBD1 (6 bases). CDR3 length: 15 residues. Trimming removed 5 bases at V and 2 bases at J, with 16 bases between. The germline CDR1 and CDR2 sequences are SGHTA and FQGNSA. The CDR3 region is CASSGGPGQTYEQYF. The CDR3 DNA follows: TGTGCCAGCAGCGGGGGACCCGGACAGACCTACGAGCAGTACTTC.

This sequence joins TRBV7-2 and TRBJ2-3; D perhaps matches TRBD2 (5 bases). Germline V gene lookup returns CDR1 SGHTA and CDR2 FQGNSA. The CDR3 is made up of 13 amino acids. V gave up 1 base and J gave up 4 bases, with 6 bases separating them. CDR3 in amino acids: CASSLGRPDTQYF. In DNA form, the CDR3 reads TGTGCCAGCAGCTTAGGGAGGCCAGATACGCAGTATTTT.

The CDR3 loop is CASRISPHEKLFF. The CDR3 bases are TGTGCCAGCAGAATATCCCCTCATGAAAAACTGTTTTTT. The J gene is TRBJ1-4, the V gene TRBV12-3 or TRBV12-4; unclear D gene. CDR3 length: 13 amino acids. V was trimmed by 6 bases and J by 6 bases, leaving 11 bases between them.

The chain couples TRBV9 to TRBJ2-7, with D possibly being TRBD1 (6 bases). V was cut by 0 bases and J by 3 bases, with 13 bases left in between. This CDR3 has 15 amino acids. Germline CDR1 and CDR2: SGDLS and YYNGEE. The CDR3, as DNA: TGTGCCAGCAGCGTAGCGGCAGGGGCTCGCTACGAGCAGTACTTC. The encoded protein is CASSVAAGARYEQYF.

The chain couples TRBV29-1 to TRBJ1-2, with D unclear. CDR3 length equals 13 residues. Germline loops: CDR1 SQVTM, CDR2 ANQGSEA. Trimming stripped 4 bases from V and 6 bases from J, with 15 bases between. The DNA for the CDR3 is TGCAGCGTTGTGCGGGGTACCTCGGATGGCTACACCTTC. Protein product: CSVVRGTSDGYTF. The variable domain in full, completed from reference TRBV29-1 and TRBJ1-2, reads SAVISQKPSRDICQRGTSLTIQCQVDSQVTMMFWYRQQPGQSLTLIATANQGSEATYESGFVIDKFPISRPNLTFSTLTVSNMSPEDSSIYLCSVVRGTSDGYTFGSGTRLTVV.

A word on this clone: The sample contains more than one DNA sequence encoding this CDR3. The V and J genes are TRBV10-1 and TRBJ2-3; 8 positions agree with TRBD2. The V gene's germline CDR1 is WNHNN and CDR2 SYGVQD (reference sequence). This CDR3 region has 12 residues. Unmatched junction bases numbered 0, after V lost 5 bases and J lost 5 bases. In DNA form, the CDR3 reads TGCGCCAGCAGTAGCGGGGGAGATACGCAGTATTTT. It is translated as CASSSGGDTQYF.

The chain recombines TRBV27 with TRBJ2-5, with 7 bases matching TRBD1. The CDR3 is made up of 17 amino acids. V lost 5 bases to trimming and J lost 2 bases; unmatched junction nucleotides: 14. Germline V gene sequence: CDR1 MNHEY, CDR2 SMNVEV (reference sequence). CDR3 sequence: CASSPMSDRVSQETQYF. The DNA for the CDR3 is TGTGCCAGCAGTCCAATGTCTGACAGGGTTTCACAAGAGACCCAGTACTTC.

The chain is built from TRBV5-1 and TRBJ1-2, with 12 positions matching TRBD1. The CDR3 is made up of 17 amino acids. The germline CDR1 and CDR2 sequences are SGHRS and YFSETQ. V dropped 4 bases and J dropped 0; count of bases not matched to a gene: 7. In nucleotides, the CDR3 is TGCGCCAGCAGCGCCCAGGGACAGGGGGCGACTAACTATGGCTACACCTTC. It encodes CASSAQGQGATNYGYTF.

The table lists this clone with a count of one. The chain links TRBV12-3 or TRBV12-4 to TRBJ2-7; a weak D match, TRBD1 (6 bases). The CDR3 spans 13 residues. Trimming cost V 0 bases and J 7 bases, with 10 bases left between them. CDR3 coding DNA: TGTGCCAGCAGTTTAGCGCAGGGGCGAGAGCAGTACTTC. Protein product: CASSLAQGREQYF.

The CDR3 reads CSVGRRVAGVETQYF. The CDR3 DNA sequence: TGCAGCGTTGGGCGGCGGGTAGCGGGGGTGGAGACCCAGTACTTC. V usage is TRBV29-1 and J usage is TRBJ2-5; 9 nucleotides agree with TRBD2. Germline lookup yields CDR1 SQVTM and CDR2 ANQGSEA. The J segment lost 5 bases and the V segment lost 4 bases, leaving 11 bases of the junction unmatched. The CDR3 spans 15 residues.

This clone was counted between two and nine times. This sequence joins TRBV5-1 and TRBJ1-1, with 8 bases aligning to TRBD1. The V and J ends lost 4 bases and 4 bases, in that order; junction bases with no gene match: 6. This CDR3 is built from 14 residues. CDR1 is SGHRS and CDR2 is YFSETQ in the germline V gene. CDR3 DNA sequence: TGCGCCAGCAGCGAAACAGGGGGTCGCACTGAAGCTTTCTTT. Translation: CASSETGGRTEAFF.

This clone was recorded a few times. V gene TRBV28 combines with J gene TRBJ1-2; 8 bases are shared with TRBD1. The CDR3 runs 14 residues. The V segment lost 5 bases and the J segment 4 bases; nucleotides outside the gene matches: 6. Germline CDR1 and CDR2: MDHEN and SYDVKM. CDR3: CASSGHRGFYGYTF. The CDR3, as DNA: TGTGCCAGCAGTGGACACAGGGGGTTCTATGGCTACACCTTC.

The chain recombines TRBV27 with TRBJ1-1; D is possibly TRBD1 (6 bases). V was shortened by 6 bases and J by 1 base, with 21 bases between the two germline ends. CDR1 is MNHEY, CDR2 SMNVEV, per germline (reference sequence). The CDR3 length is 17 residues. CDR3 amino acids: CASSPRYTGQRNTEAFF. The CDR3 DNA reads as TGTGCCAGCAGCCCTCGCTATACCGGACAGAGGAACACTGAAGCTTTCTTT.

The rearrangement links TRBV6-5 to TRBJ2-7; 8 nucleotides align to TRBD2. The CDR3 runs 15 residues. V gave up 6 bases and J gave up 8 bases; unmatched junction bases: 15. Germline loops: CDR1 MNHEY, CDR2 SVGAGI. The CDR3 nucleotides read TGTGCCAGCAGCGCAACGACTAGCGCCGATACCAAGCAGTACTTC. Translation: CASSATTSADTKQYF.

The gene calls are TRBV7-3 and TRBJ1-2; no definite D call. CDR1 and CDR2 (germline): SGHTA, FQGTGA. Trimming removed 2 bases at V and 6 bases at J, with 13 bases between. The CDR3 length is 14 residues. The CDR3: CASSLSGGGDGYTF. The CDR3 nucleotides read TGTGCCAGCAGCTTATCGGGTGGCGGGGATGGCTACACCTTC.

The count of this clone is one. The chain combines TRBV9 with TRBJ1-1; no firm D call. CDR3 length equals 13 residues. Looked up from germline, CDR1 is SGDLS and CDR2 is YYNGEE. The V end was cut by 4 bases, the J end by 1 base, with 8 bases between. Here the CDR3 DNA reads TGTGCCAGCAGCCCCCCATCGAACACTGAAGCTTTCTTT. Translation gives CASSPPSNTEAFF.

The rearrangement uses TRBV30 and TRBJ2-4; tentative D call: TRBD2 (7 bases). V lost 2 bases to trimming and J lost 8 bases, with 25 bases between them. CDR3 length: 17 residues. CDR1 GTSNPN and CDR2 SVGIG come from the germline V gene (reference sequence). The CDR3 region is CAWSRSAGAVLEDIQYF. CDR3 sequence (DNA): TGTGCCTGGAGTCGTTCGGCGGGGGCGGTCCTCGAAGACATTCAGTACTTC.

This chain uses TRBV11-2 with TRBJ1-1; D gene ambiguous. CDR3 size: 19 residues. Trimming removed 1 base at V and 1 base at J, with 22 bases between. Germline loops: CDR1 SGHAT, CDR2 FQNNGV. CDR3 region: CASSLVGGSSPLSNTEAFF. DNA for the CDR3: TGTGCCAGCAGCTTAGTTGGAGGGTCCAGCCCTCTCTCGAACACTGAAGCTTTCTTT.

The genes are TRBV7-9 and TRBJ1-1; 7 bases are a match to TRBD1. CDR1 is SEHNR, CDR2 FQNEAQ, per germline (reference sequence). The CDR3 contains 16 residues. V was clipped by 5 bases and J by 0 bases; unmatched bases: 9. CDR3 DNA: TGTGCCAGCAGCCCCAATACAGGGGTGATGAACACTGAAGCTTTCTTT. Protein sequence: CASSPNTGVMNTEAFF.

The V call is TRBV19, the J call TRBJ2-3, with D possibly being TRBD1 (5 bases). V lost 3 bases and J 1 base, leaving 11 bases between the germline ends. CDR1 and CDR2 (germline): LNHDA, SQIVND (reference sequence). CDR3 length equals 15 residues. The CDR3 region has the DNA TGTGCCAGTAGTATTACAGACAGAGGCACAGATACGCAGTATTTT. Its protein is CASSITDRGTDTQYF.

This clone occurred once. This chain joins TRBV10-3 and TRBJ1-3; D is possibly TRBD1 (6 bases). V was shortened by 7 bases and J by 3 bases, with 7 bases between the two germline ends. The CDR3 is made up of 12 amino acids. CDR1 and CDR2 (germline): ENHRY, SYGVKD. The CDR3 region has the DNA TGTGCCATCAAAGGGGGTGGAAACACCATATATTTT. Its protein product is CAIKGGGNTIYF.

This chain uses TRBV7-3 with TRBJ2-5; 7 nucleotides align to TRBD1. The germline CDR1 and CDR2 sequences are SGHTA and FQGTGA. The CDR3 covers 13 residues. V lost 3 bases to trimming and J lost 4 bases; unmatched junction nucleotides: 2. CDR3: CASSLGQRETQYF. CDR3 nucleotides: TGTGCCAGCAGCTTGGGACAGCGAGAGACCCAGTACTTC.

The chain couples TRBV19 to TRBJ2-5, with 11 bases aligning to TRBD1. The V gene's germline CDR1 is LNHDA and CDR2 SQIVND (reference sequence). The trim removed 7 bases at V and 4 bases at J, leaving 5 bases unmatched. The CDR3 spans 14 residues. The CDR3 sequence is CASKLGQGAETQYF. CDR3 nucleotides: TGTGCCAGTAAACTAGGACAGGGGGCAGAGACCCAGTACTTC.

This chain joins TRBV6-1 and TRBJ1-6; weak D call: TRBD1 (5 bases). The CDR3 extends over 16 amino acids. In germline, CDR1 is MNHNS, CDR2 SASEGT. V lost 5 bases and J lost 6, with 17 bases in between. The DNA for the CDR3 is TGTGCCAGCAGTAAAGACGCAGGGTTTCTTAATTCACCCCTCCACTTT. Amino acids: CASSKDAGFLNSPLHF.

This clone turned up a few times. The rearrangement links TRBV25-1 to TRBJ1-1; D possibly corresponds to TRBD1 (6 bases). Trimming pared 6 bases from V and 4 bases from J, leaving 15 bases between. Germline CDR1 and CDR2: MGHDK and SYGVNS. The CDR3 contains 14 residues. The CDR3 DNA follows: TGTGCCAGCAGCGAACAGGGCCGAAGCACTGAAGCTTTCTTT. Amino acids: CASSEQGRSTEAFF. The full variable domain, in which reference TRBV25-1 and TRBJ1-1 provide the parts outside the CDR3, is EADIYQTPRYLVIGTGKKITLECSQTMGHDKMYWYQQDPGMELHLIHYSYGVNSTEKGDLSSESTVSRIRTEHFPLTLESARPSHTSQYLCASSEQGRSTEAFFGQGTRLTVV.

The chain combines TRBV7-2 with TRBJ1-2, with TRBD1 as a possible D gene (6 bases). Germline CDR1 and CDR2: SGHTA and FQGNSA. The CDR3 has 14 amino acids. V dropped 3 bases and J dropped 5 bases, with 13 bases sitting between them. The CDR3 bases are TGTGCCAGCAGCTTCCCAGGGGCAGGGTATGGCTACACCTTC. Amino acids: CASSFPGAGYGYTF.

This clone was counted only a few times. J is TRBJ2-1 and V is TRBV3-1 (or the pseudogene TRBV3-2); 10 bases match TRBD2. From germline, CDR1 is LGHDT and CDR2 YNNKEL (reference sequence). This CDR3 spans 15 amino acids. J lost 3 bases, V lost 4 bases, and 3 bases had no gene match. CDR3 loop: CASSPPSGGYNEQFF. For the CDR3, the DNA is TGTGCCAGCAGCCCCCCTAGCGGGGGCTACAATGAGCAGTTCTTC.

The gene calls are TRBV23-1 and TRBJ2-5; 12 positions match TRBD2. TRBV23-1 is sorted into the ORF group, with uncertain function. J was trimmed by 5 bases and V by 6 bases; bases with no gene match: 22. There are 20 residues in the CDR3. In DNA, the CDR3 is TGCGCCAGCAGCCCCAGGGAGCTAGCGGGGGGGCGGGTTCCGGCTGAGACCCAGTACTTC. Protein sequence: CASSPRELAGGRVPAETQYF.